This TCR beta chain is from a study of CD8+ T cells in alopecia areata. The CDR3 is 14 residues long. The germline gives CDR1 LGHNA, CDR2 YSLEER. The treatment: oral pan-JAK inhibitor, 5-10 mg twice daily. Reverse transcribed after extraction, RNA yielded cDNA as the sequencing template. TCRdb's copy holds only in-frame clones and misses some; the assay was immunoSEQ multiplex PCR. The sample consists of about 110,000 clones, roughly 50% of them appearing once. This clone was detected a few times. At one of its ends the junction is not consistent with the germline gene, which may arise from a read error.

The specimen comprised CD8+ T cells sorted from blood, sampled at week 24, from a patient treated with tofacitinib. The chain joins TRBV4-3 to TRBJ2-7; D unclear. The clonotype was recovered from a human donor with alopecia areata. The CDR3 protein is CASSQVSTQTPHHF. In DNA, the CDR3 is TGCGCCAGCAGCCAAGTTTCTACCCAGACACCGCATCACTTC.